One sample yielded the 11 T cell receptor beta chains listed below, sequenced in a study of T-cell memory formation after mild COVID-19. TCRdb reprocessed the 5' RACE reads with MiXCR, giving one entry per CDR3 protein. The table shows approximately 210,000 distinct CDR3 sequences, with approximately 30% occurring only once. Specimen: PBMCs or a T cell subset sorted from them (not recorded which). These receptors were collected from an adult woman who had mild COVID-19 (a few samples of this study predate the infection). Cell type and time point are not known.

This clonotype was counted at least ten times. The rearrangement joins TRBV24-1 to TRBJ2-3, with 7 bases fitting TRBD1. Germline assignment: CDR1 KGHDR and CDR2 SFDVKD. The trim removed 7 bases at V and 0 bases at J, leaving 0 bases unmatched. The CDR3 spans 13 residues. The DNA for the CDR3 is TGTGCCACCAGGGACAGGAGCACAGATACGCAGTATTTT. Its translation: CATRDRSTDTQYF.

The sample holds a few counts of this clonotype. The DNA for the CDR3 is TGTGCCAGCAGCCGGACCCCTAGTGGGAGGAGCTCCTACAATGAGCAGTTCTTC. This sequence encodes CASSRTPSGRSSYNEQFF. The V and J genes are TRBV7-6 and TRBJ2-1, with D perhaps TRBD2 (6 bases). CDR3 length equals 18 residues. Trimming cost V 5 bases and J 0 bases, with 20 bases left between them. Germline V lookup: CDR1 SGHVS, CDR2 FNYEAQ. Full variable domain (remainder filled in from reference TRBV7-6 and TRBJ2-1): GAGVSQSPRYKVTKRGQDVALRCDPISGHVSLYWYRQALGQGPEFLTYFNYEAQQDKSGLPNDRFSAERPEGSISTLTIQRTEQRDSAMYRCASSRTPSGRSSYNEQFFGPGTRLTVL.

This chain's CDR3 is CSVDGSDSYEQYF. The CDR3 DNA reads TGCAGCGTTGACGGGAGCGACTCCTACGAGCAGTACTTC. J is TRBJ2-7 and V is TRBV29-1; D might be TRBD2 (6 bases). V was shortened by 3 bases and J by 0 bases, with 9 bases between the two germline ends. The CDR3 is 13 residues long. In germline, CDR1 is SQVTM, CDR2 ANQGSEA.

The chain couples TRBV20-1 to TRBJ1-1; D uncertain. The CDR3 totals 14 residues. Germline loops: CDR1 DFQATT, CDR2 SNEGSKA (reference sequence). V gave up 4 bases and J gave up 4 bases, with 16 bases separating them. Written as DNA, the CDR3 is TGCAGTGCTACGAAGTGGGGTGGCGGCACTGAAGCTTTCTTT. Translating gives CSATKWGGGTEAFF.

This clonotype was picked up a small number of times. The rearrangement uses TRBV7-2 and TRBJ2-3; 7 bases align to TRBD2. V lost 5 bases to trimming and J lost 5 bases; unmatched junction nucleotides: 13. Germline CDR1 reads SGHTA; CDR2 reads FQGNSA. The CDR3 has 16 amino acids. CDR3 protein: CASSPMRRGLGDTQYF. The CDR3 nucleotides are TGTGCCAGCAGCCCTATGAGGCGGGGGTTAGGAGATACGCAGTATTTT.

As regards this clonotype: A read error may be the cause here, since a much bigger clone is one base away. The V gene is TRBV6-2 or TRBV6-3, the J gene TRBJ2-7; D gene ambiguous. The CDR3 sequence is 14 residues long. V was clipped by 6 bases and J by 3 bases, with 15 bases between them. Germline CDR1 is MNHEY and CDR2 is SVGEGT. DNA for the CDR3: TGTGCCAGCAGCTATCGCGGAATGGGCTACGAGCAGTACTTC. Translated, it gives CASSYRGMGYEQYF.

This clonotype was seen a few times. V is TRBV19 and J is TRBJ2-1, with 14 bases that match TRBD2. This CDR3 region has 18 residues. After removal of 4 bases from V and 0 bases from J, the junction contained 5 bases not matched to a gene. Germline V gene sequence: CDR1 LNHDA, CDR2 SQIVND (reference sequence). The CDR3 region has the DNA TGTGCCAGTAGTACGGGACTAGCGGGAGCCCGCTCCTACAATGAGCAGTTCTTC. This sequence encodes CASSTGLAGARSYNEQFF. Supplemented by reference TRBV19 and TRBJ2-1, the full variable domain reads DGGITQSPKYLFRKEGQNVTLSCEQNLNHDAMYWYRQDPGQGLRLIYYSQIVNDFQKGDIAEGYSVSREKKESFPLTVTSAQKNPTAFYLCASSTGLAGARSYNEQFFGPGTRLTVL.

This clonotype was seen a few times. The DNA for the CDR3 is TGTGCCACCAGTGACTCCAAGACTCGACAACTTCGATACAATGAGCAGTTCTTC. Its translation is CATSDSKTRQLRYNEQFF. J is TRBJ2-1 and V is TRBV24-1, with D hard to call. The V end was cut by 4 bases, the J end by 4 bases, with 22 bases between. Germline assignment: CDR1 KGHDR and CDR2 SFDVKD. The CDR3 length is 18 residues.

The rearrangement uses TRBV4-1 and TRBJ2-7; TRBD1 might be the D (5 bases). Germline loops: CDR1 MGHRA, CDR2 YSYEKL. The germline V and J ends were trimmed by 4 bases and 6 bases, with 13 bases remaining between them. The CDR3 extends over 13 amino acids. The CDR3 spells CASSPQGPLEQYF. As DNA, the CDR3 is TGCGCCAGCAGCCCCCAGGGCCCTCTCGAGCAGTACTTC.

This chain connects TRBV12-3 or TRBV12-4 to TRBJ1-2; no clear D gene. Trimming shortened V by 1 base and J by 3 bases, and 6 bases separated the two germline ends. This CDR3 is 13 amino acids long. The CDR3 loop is CASSLDYDYGYTF. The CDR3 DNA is TGTGCCAGCAGTTTAGATTACGACTATGGCTACACCTTC.

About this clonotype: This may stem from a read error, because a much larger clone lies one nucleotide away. Written as DNA, the CDR3 is TGTGCCAGCAGTGGGACAGGGGGGGAGACCCAGTACTTC. It is translated as CASSGTGGETQYF. The chain links TRBV11-3 to TRBJ2-5, with 11 nucleotides matching TRBD1. The CDR3 loop spans 13 amino acids. The germline V gene encodes CDR1 SGHNT and CDR2 YENEEA. The V gene end was trimmed by 6 bases and the J gene end by 5 bases; junction bases not matched to a gene: 2.